These 18 T cell receptor beta chains originate from one sample sequenced in a study of blood T cells in healthy people across ages. The authors ran a second PCR of about 7 to 12 cycles using a sample-barcoded 5' primer and a J-beta primer mix. MiXCR, applied by TCRdb to the 5' RACE reads, yields one record per CDR3 protein. The data contain 700,000 to 950,000 distinct CDR3 sequences, 55% to 75% of them singletons. The sequencing input was blood. The receptor set was obtained from a man aged 25-40 years in good health.

The chain carries TRBV15 and TRBJ2-7, with TRBD2 identical over 14 bases. The J segment lost 1 base and the V segment lost 0 bases, leaving 14 bases of the junction unmatched. This CDR3 spans 21 amino acids. Germline loops: CDR1 LNHNV, CDR2 YYDKDF (reference sequence). CDR3 nucleotide sequence: TGTGCCACCAGCAGAGATATCCAGCCGGGACTAGCGGGAGTGGAGTCCTACGAGCAGTACTTC. It is translated as CATSRDIQPGLAGVESYEQYF.

The J gene is TRBJ2-7, the V gene TRBV20-1, with 9 bases that match TRBD1. The J call may be wrong; the DNA end is better matched by TRBJ2-5. This CDR3 region has 14 residues. CDR1 and CDR2 from the germline V gene are DFQATT and SNEGSKA (reference sequence). CDR3 bases: TGCAGTGCTTCCCGGGACAGGGAGATGGAGACCCAGTACTTC. Translating gives CSASRDREMETQYF.

V usage is TRBV11-1 and J usage is TRBJ1-1, with no clear D. V lost 5 bases, J lost 2 bases, and 15 bases lay in between. Germline V gene lookup returns CDR1 SGHAT and CDR2 FQDESV (reference sequence). This CDR3 is 15 amino acids long. Written as DNA, the CDR3 is TGTGCCAGCAGCCGGCGAGGTGAAGGAAACACTGAAGCTTTCTTT. It specifies CASSRRGEGNTEAFF.

The gene calls are TRBV18 and TRBJ1-1; D ambiguous. V was cut by 6 bases and J by 3 bases, with 14 bases left in between. The CDR3 consists of 14 residues. The germline CDR1 and CDR2 sequences are KGHSH and LQKENI. DNA for the CDR3: TGTGCCAGCTCGCGCACCGCGGGCCACACTGAAGCTTTCTTT. Protein: CASSRTAGHTEAFF.

The chain uses TRBV6-5 and TRBJ2-6; D may be TRBD2 (5 bases). The germline V and J ends were trimmed by 3 bases and 1 base, with 19 bases remaining between them. CDR1 is MNHEY, CDR2 SVGAGI, per germline. The CDR3 contains 19 residues. CDR3 nucleotides: TGTGCCAGCAGTTATAGCGTCCAAGGGATGGGGTCTGGGGCCAACGTCCTGACTTTC. Translation gives CASSYSVQGMGSGANVLTF.

This sequence joins TRBV28 and TRBJ1-4; D gene uncertain. Germline assignment: CDR1 MDHEN and CDR2 SYDVKM. The CDR3 contains 17 residues. Between the trimmed V and J ends, which lost 6 bases and 2 bases, there was a span of 19 bases. CDR3 nucleotides: TGTGCCAGCAGCTTGGGTTCATATCCGGGGACTAATGAAAAACTGTTTTTT. This translates into CASSLGSYPGTNEKLFF.

The rearrangement links TRBV5-1 to TRBJ2-3, with D uncertain. Trimming pared 1 base from V and 2 bases from J, leaving 11 bases between. CDR3 size: 15 residues. Germline assignment: CDR1 SGHRS and CDR2 YFSETQ. The CDR3: CASSLTAENTDTQYF. The CDR3, as DNA: TGCGCCAGCAGCTTGACGGCGGAGAACACAGATACGCAGTATTTT.

About this clonotype: Compared with germline, one end of the junction differs, possibly owing to a read error. V usage is TRBV20-1 and J usage is TRBJ2-4; the D gene is possibly TRBD1 (5 bases). The CDR3 has 12 residues. Germline V lookup: CDR1 DFQATT, CDR2 SNEGSKA (reference sequence). CDR3 in DNA: TGCAGTGCTCGACAGTCAGGAAACATTCGGTACTTC. It codes for CSARQSGNIRYF.

The chain is built from TRBV29-1 and TRBJ2-3; no clear D. Germline V CDR1 and CDR2: SQVTM, ANQGSEA. This CDR3 contains 15 residues. V lost 4 bases to trimming and J lost 0 bases, with 14 bases between them. The CDR3 nucleotides are TGCAGCGTTGTGCTAAGGGCAACTAGCACAGATACGCAGTATTTT. Amino acid sequence: CSVVLRATSTDTQYF.

The chain links TRBV25-1 to TRBJ2-1; 7 bases fit TRBD2. The J call may be mistaken, given a closer DNA end match to TRBJ2-7. Germline CDR1 reads MGHDK; CDR2 reads SYGVNS. The CDR3 spans 17 residues. For the CDR3, the DNA is TGTGCCAGCAGGCGGGATGGGCGGGAGCACTCCTACAATGAGCAGTACTTC. Translated, it gives CASRRDGREHSYNEQYF.

For the CDR3, the DNA is TGTGCCAGCAATAGAGTGAAGGGACAGGGGACGGAGACCCAGTACTTC. Protein: CASNRVKGQGTETQYF. The chain uses TRBV6-1 and TRBJ2-5, with TRBD1 matching over 10 bases. CDR3 length equals 16 residues. Looked up from germline, CDR1 is MNHNS and CDR2 is SASEGT. Trimming cost V 7 bases and J 5 bases; bases outside gene matches: 13.

This clonotype was seen a handful of times. This chain links TRBV6-2 or TRBV6-3 with TRBJ1-2; no clear D gene. The V and J ends lost 4 bases and 0 bases respectively, with 6 bases between them. The CDR3 length is 13 residues. Germline-derived CDR1 and CDR2 are MNHEY and SVGEGT. CDR3 protein: CASSLRSNYGYTF. CDR3 in DNA: TGTGCCAGCAGTTTGAGGTCTAACTATGGCTACACCTTC.

The chain links TRBV7-2 to TRBJ2-1, with D possibly TRBD2 on 5 matching bases. Germline V gives CDR1 SGHTA, CDR2 FQGNSA. The CDR3 is 16 residues long. Trimming took off 5 bases at V and 0 bases at J, with 14 bases between the two ends. The CDR3 loop is CASSPQIGSSYNEQFF. The DNA of the CDR3 is TGTGCCAGCAGCCCCCAAATAGGGAGCTCCTACAATGAGCAGTTCTTC.

The genes are TRBV2 and TRBJ2-7; 10 bases fit TRBD2. The CDR3 length is 17 residues. V was clipped by 3 bases and J by 0 bases; unmatched bases: 8. CDR1 and CDR2 from the germline V gene are SNHLY and FYNNEI. For the CDR3, the DNA is TGTGCCAGCAGTGATGGTAGCGGGGGGCCTAGCTCCTACGAGCAGTACTTC. This encodes CASSDGSGGPSSYEQYF.

The chain employs TRBV20-1 and TRBJ1-2; maybe TRBD1 (5 bases). Trimming pared 6 bases from V and 7 bases from J, leaving 21 bases between. Germline CDR1 DFQATT, CDR2 SNEGSKA (reference sequence). This CDR3 comprises 14 residues. The CDR3 sequence: CSATQGTYASGYTF. The DNA of the CDR3 is TGCAGTGCAACTCAGGGCACCTACGCGAGTGGCTACACCTTC.

The sample holds a few counts of this clonotype. The chain carries TRBV6-1 and TRBJ2-5, with 7 nucleotides matching TRBD1. Germline-derived CDR1 and CDR2 are MNHNS and SASEGT. The length of the CDR3 is 18 residues. Germline trimming cut 5 bases from V and 5 bases from J; bases unmatched to any gene: 20. The CDR3 DNA is TGTGCCAGCAGTCAAGGTTGGGACAGACAATATATTCGGGAGACCCAGTACTTC. It yields the protein CASSQGWDRQYIRETQYF.

This clonotype was found a few times. The chain joins TRBV12-3 or TRBV12-4 to TRBJ2-3; TRBD2 matches 8 bases. V lost 2 bases and J lost 6; bases outside the gene matches: 7. The CDR3 loop spans 15 amino acids. CDR3 sequence: CASSLWASGSDTQYF. CDR3 sequence (DNA): TGTGCCAGCAGTTTATGGGCCAGCGGGAGCGATACGCAGTATTTT.

The rearrangement joins TRBV11-2 to TRBJ2-5; 7 positions agree with TRBD1. The J call may not be correct, given that the DNA end is closer to TRBJ2-7. Germline CDR1 is SGHAT and CDR2 is FQNNGV. The CDR3 consists of 15 residues. The CDR3 DNA reads TGTGCCAGCAGCTCCGGACCTGACAGGGCGTACGAGCAGTACTTC. Its translation: CASSSGPDRAYEQYF.